The 22 T cell receptor beta chains below all came from one sample that was sequenced in a study of blood T cell repertoires in COVID-19. Assay used: immunoSEQ multiplex PCR; TCRdb lists only in-frame clones, some missing. This table holds about 140,000 clones, around 90% found once. Sequenced material: peripheral blood. Every receptor here comes from an older woman with acute or convalescent COVID-19.

This chain joins TRBV4-1 and TRBJ1-1; 7 nucleotides align to TRBD1. This CDR3 is 13 amino acids long. Per the germline V gene, CDR1 is MGHRA and CDR2 is YSYEKL. V dropped 4 bases and J dropped 1; count of bases not matched to a gene: 0. In DNA, the CDR3 is TGCGCCAGCAGCCGACAGGGGAACACTGAAGCTTTCTTT. Protein sequence: CASSRQGNTEAFF.

This clone was recorded once. This chain joins TRBV29-1 and TRBJ1-1, with a possible D match to TRBD1 (6 bases). The CDR3 runs 13 residues. The V gene's germline CDR1 is SQVTM and CDR2 ANQGSEA. Between the trimmed V and J ends, which lost 1 base and 2 bases, there was a span of 8 bases. The CDR3: CSVEVGANTEAFF. CDR3 nucleotides: TGCAGCGTTGAAGTGGGGGCAAACACTGAAGCTTTCTTT. The whole variable domain, filled in from reference TRBV29-1 and TRBJ1-1, reads SAVISQKPSRDICQRGTSLTIQCQVDSQVTMMFWYRQQPGQSLTLIATANQGSEATYESGFVIDKFPISRPNLTFSTLTVSNMSPEDSSIYLCSVEVGANTEAFFGQGTRLTVV.

This CDR3 reads CASSYSAGLGETQYF. Here the CDR3 DNA reads TGTGCCAGCAGTTACTCCGCAGGACTGGGAGAGACCCAGTACTTC. The J gene is TRBJ2-5, the V gene TRBV6-2 or TRBV6-3; the D gene is possibly TRBD2 (5 bases). Trimming removed 0 bases at V and 4 bases at J, with 12 bases between. CDR1 and CDR2 from the germline V gene are MNHEY and SVGEGT. The CDR3 spans 15 residues.

The chain recombines TRBV5-1 with TRBJ2-7; TRBD2 aligns across 7 bases. The CDR3 has 19 amino acids. The ends lost 0 bases at V and 1 base at J; junction bases unmatched: 16. Germline values: CDR1 SGHRS, CDR2 YFSETQ. The CDR3 coding sequence is TGCGCCAGCAGCTTGGGTCCACCTAGCGGAACCACAATTTCCTACGAGCAGTACTTC. Encoded protein: CASSLGPPSGTTISYEQYF.

The chain has TRBV5-1 and TRBJ2-3; TRBD1 is a possible D gene (6 bases). From germline, CDR1 is SGHRS and CDR2 YFSETQ. The CDR3 contains 14 residues. Trimming left V 2 bases short and J 7 bases short, with 14 bases between. The CDR3 region is CASSLFQGRNTQYF. The DNA of the CDR3 is TGCGCCAGCAGCTTATTCCAGGGGCGGAATACGCAGTATTTT.

V is TRBV30 and J is TRBJ2-5, with 7 bases that match TRBD2. The J segment lost 5 bases and the V segment lost 2 bases, leaving 5 bases of the junction unmatched. Germline CDR1 reads GTSNPN; CDR2 reads SVGIG (reference sequence). This CDR3 region has 13 residues. As DNA, the CDR3 is TGTGCCTGGAGTAAGACTAGCAAGGAGACCCAGTACTTC. Protein: CAWSKTSKETQYF.

The V call is TRBV10-1, the J call TRBJ1-6, with TRBD1 matching 9 bases. The germline V gene encodes CDR1 WNHNN and CDR2 SYGVQD (reference sequence). The CDR3 covers 17 residues. The junction had 14 bases not matched to a gene; V was cut back by 4 bases and J by 10 bases. CDR3 region: CASSGGPGTGLKSPLHF. The CDR3 bases are TGCGCCAGCAGTGGGGGACCCGGGACAGGGCTAAAATCACCCCTCCACTTT.

The V call is TRBV5-1, the J call TRBJ2-1; 8 bases align to TRBD1. Germline CDR1 is SGHRS and CDR2 is YFSETQ. The CDR3 has 14 amino acids. The V gene end was trimmed by 4 bases and the J gene end by 8 bases; junction bases not matched to a gene: 8. The CDR3 region is CASSPRTGFHEQFF. The DNA for the CDR3 is TGCGCCAGCAGCCCAAGGACAGGGTTCCATGAGCAGTTCTTC.

This rearrangement joins TRBV7-3 to TRBJ2-6; TRBD1 matches at 9 bases. CDR3 size: 17 residues. Germline CDR1 reads SGHTA; CDR2 reads FQGTGA. Germline trimming cut 2 bases from V and 0 bases from J; bases unmatched to any gene: 2. The CDR3, as DNA: TGTGCCAGCAGCTTAGGGACAGGGAGCTCTGGGGCCAACGTCCTGACTTTC. It encodes CASSLGTGSSGANVLTF.

The V call is TRBV5-5, the J call TRBJ1-4; 8 nucleotides agree with TRBD1. Germline loops: CDR1 SGHKS, CDR2 YYEKEE (reference sequence). This CDR3 is built from 13 residues. Losses at the gene ends were 6 bases for V and 8 bases for J; bases not matched to a gene: 6. The CDR3, as DNA: TGTGCCAGCACCGGGACAGGAGGAGAAAAACTGTTTTTT. It yields the protein CASTGTGGEKLFF.

The chain has TRBV4-1 and TRBJ2-3; D ambiguous. CDR3 length: 16 amino acids. Trimming pared 4 bases from V and 0 bases from J, leaving 14 bases between. From germline, CDR1 is MGHRA and CDR2 YSYEKL. CDR3 amino acids: CASSLKTSRSTDTQYF. Written as DNA, the CDR3 is TGCGCCAGCAGCCTAAAGACAAGCCGTAGCACAGATACGCAGTATTTT.

The chain combines TRBV5-6 with TRBJ1-2; 7 nucleotides agree with TRBD1. J lost 0 bases, V lost 3 bases, and 11 bases had no gene match. This CDR3 has 17 amino acids. Germline V CDR1 and CDR2: SGHDT, YYEEEE. The CDR3 coding sequence is TGTGCCAGCAGCTACTACCTCCGGGACAGTTCTAACTATGGCTACACCTTC. This codes for CASSYYLRDSSNYGYTF.

The chain has TRBV6-5 and TRBJ2-1; D call uncertain. CDR3 length equals 14 residues. Germline V gives CDR1 MNHEY, CDR2 SVGAGI. V shed 8 bases and J shed 0 bases, with 11 bases lying between them. This CDR3 is CASRTMSSYNEQFF. CDR3 sequence (DNA): TGTGCCAGCCGAACGATGAGCTCCTACAATGAGCAGTTCTTC.

The chain employs TRBV7-8 and TRBJ1-4, with D possibly TRBD1 on 5 matching bases. Trimming removed 1 base at V and 6 bases at J, with 6 bases between. The CDR3 totals 13 residues. From germline, CDR1 is SGHVS and CDR2 FQNEAQ. Here the CDR3 DNA reads TGTGCCAGCAGCTTAGGACAGTATGAAAAACTGTTTTTT. It translates to CASSLGQYEKLFF.

The chain joins TRBV5-5 to TRBJ2-3, with 8 bases identical to TRBD1. The ends lost 3 bases at V and 4 bases at J; junction bases unmatched: 4. The CDR3 sequence is 14 residues long. Germline assignment: CDR1 SGHKS and CDR2 YYEKEE (reference sequence). Here the CDR3 reads CASSSGQGSDTQYF. Here the CDR3 DNA reads TGTGCCAGCAGCTCCGGACAGGGCTCAGATACGCAGTATTTT.

This chain joins TRBV6-5 and TRBJ1-2; 9 bases agree with TRBD1. This CDR3 comprises 16 residues. Germline V gene lookup returns CDR1 MNHEY and CDR2 SVGAGI. V dropped 4 bases and J dropped 4; count of bases not matched to a gene: 10. CDR3 amino acids: CASSSGRTGAPYGYTF. As DNA, the CDR3 is TGTGCCAGCAGTTCTGGAAGGACAGGGGCCCCCTATGGCTACACCTTC.

The chain uses TRBV5-5 and TRBJ2-2; a weak D match, TRBD1 (5 bases). Germline CDR1 reads SGHKS; CDR2 reads YYEKEE (reference sequence). The V end lost 1 base, the J end lost 4 bases, and 8 bases lay between the germline ends. The CDR3 runs to 14 residues. CDR3 DNA: TGTGCCAGCAGCTTGAGGGGTTTCACCGGGGAGCTGTTTTTT. Its translation: CASSLRGFTGELFF. The full variable domain, rest sourced from reference TRBV5-5 and TRBJ2-2, is DAGVTQSPTHLIKTRGQQVTLRCSPISGHKSVSWYQQVLGQGPQFIFQYYEKEERGRGNFPDRFSARQFPNYSSELNVNALLLGDSALYLCASSLRGFTGELFFGEGSRLTVL.

The chain joins TRBV6-5 to TRBJ1-5, with D possibly TRBD1 on 6 matching bases. Germline V lookup: CDR1 MNHEY, CDR2 SVGAGI. The CDR3 sequence is 13 residues long. V lost 7 bases to trimming and J lost 5 bases, with 12 bases between them. CDR3 protein: CASTRHRDQPQHF. CDR3 sequence (DNA): TGTGCCAGCACTCGGCACAGGGATCAGCCCCAGCATTTT.

This chain links TRBV5-1 with TRBJ1-6; weak D call: TRBD1 (6 bases). Trimming took off 4 bases at V and 9 bases at J, with 20 bases between the two ends. Germline CDR1 is SGHRS and CDR2 is YFSETQ. This CDR3 is built from 16 residues. In DNA form, the CDR3 reads TGCGCCAGCAGCATGAACCTGGCAGGGGAGACTTCACCCCTCCACTTT. Its protein is CASSMNLAGETSPLHF.

The chain is built from TRBV19 and TRBJ1-5, with D hard to call. V lost 7 bases and J lost 3, with 16 bases in between. The CDR3 is 15 amino acids. Germline CDR1 reads LNHDA; CDR2 reads SQIVND (reference sequence). The CDR3 reads CASNDGTAINQPQHF. The CDR3 DNA reads as TGTGCCAGTAATGACGGAACAGCTATCAATCAGCCCCAGCATTTT.

The rearrangement links TRBV7-2 to TRBJ1-2; 11 nucleotides agree with TRBD1. Germline V gene sequence: CDR1 SGHTA, CDR2 FQGNSA. The CDR3 is made up of 14 amino acids. With 11 bases clipped from V and 8 bases from J, the junction kept 13 bases outside the gene matches. The CDR3 sequence is CALTRGQGAGGYTF. The CDR3, as DNA: TGTGCCCTAACCCGAGGACAGGGGGCCGGCGGCTACACCTTC.

The CDR3 DNA sequence: TGTGCCAGTAGGGAAAGAGGCAGGGGTTCTGGAAACACCATATATTTT. This encodes CASRERGRGSGNTIYF. The chain employs TRBV19 and TRBJ1-3, with a possible D match to TRBD1 (6 bases). Trimming left V 6 bases short and J 1 base short, with 16 bases between. The germline V gene has CDR1 LNHDA and CDR2 SQIVND (reference sequence). This CDR3 comprises 16 residues.